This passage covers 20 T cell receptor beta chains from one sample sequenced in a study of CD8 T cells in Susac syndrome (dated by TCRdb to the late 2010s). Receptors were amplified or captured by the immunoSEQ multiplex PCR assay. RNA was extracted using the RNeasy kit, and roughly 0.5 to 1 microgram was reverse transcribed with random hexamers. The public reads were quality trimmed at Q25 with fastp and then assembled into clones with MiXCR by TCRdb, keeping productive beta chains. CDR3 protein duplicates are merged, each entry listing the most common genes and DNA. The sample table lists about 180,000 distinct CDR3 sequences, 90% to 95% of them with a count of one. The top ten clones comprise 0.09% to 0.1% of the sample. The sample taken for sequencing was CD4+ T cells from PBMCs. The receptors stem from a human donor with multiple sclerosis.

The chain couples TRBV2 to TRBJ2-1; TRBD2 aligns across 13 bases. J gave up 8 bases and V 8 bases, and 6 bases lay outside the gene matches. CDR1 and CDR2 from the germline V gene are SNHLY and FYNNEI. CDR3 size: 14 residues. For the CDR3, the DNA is TGTGCCAGCGCTAGGACTAGCGGGAGCGATGAGCAGTTCTTC. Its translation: CASARTSGSDEQFF.

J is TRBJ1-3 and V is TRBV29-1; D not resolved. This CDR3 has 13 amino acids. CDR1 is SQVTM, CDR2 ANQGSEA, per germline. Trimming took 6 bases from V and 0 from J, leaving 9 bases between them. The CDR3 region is CSVRESSGNTIYF. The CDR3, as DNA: TGCAGCGTGAGAGAGAGCTCTGGAAACACCATATATTTT.

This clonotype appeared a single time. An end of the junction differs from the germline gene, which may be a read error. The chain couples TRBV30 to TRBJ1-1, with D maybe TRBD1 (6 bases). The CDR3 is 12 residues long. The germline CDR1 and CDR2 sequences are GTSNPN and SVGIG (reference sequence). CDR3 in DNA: TGTGCCTGGACCCGACGGGACACCGAAGCTTTCTTT. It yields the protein CAWTRRDTEAFF.

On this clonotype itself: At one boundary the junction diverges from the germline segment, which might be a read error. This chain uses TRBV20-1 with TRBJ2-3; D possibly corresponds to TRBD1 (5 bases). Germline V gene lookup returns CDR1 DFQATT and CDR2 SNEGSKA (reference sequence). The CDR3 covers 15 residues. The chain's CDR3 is CSAGDVGRGTDTQYF. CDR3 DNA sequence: TGCAGTGCTGGAGATGTGGGGCGCGGCACAGATACGCAGTATTTT.

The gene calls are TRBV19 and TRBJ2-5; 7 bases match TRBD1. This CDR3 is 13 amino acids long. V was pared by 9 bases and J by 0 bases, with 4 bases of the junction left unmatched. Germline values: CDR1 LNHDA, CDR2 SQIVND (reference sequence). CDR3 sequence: CASKQGYQETQYF. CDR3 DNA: TGTGCCAGCAAACAGGGGTACCAAGAGACCCAGTACTTC.

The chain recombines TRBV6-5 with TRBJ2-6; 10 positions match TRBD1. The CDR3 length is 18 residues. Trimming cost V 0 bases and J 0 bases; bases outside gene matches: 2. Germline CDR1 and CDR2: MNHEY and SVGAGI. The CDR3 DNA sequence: TGTGCCAGCAGTTACTCGGGACAGGGGTTCTCTGGGGCCAACGTCCTGACTTTC. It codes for CASSYSGQGFSGANVLTF.

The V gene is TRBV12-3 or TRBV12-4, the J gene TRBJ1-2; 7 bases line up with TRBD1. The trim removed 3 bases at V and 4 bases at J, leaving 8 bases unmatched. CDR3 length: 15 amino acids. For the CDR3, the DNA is TGTGCCAGCAGTTTTCTACAGGGGATCCCCTATGGCTACACCTTC. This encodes CASSFLQGIPYGYTF.

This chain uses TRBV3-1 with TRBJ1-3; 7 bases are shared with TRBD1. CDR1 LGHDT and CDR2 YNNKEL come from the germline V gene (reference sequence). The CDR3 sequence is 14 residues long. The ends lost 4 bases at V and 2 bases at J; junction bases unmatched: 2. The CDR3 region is CASSLTGAGNTIYF. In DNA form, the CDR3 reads TGTGCCAGCAGCCTAACAGGGGCTGGAAACACCATATATTTT.

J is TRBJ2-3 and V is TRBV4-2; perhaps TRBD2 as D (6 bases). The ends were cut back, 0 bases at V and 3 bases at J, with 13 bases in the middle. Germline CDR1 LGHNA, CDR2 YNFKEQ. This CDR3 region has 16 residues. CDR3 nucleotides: TGTGCCAGCAGCCAAGATGTAGCTCGGGGGACAGATACGCAGTATTTT. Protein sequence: CASSQDVARGTDTQYF.

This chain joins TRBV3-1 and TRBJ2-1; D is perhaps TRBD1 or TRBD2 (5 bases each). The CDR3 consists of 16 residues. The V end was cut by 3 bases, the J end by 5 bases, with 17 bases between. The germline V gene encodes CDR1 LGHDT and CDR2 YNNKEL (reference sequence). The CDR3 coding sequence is TGTGCCAGCAGCCAGTGGGGCGAGGGAAGGAACAATGAGCAGTTCTTC. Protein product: CASSQWGEGRNNEQFF.

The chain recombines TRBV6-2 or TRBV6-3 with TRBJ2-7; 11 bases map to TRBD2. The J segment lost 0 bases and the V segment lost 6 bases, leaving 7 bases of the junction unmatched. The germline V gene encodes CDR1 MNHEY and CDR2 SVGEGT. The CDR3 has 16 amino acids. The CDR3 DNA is TGTGCCAGCAGAGGGACTAGCGGATCGAGCTCCTACGAGCAGTACTTC. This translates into CASRGTSGSSSYEQYF.

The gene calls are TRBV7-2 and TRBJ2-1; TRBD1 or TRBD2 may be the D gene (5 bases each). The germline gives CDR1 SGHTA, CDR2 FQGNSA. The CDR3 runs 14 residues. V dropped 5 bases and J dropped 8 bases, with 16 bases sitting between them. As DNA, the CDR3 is TGTGCCAGCAGCACCGGACAACCCGGGGATGAGCAGTTCTTC. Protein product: CASSTGQPGDEQFF.

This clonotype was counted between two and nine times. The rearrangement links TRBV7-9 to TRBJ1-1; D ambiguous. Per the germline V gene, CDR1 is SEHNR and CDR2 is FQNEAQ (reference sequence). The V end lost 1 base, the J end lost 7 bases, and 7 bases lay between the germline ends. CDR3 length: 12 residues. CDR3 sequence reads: CASSLGGSEAFF. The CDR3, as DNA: TGTGCCAGCAGCTTAGGAGGGAGTGAAGCTTTCTTT.

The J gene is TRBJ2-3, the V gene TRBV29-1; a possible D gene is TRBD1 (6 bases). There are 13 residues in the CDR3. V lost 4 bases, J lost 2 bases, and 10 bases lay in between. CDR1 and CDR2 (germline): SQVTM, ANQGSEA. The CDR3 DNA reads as TGCAGCGTTGCAGGGGTCATCACAGATACGCAGTATTTT. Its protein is CSVAGVITDTQYF.

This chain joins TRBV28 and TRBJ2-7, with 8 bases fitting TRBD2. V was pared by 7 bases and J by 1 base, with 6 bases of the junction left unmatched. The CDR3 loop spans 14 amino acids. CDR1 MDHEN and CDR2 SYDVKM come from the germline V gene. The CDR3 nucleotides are TGTGCCAGCATGACGGGGGGGACATCCTACGAGCAGTACTTC. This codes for CASMTGGTSYEQYF.

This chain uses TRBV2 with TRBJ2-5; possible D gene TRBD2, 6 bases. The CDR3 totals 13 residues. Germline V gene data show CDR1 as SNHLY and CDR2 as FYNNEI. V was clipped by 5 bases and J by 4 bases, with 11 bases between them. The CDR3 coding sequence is TGTGCCAGCAGTAAGGGAGGTGGAGAGACCCAGTACTTC. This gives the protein CASSKGGGETQYF.

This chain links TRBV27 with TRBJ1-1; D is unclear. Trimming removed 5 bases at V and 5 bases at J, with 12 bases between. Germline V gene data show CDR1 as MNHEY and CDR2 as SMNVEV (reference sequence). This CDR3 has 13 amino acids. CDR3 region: CASSPIQRTEAFF. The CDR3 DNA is TGTGCCAGCAGTCCGATCCAGCGTACTGAAGCTTTCTTT.

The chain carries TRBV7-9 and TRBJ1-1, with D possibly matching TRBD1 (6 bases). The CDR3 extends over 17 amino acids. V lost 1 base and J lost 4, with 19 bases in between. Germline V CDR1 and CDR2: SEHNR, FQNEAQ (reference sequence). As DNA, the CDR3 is TGTGCCAGCAGCTTAGGTTCGGGACACAACCTACGCACTGAAGCTTTCTTT. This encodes CASSLGSGHNLRTEAFF.

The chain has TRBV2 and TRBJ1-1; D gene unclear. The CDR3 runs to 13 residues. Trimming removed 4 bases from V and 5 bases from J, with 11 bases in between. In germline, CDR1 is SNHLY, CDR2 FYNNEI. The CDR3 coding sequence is TGTGCCAGCAGTGTGGGTCAGCGAACTGAAGCTTTCTTT. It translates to CASSVGQRTEAFF.

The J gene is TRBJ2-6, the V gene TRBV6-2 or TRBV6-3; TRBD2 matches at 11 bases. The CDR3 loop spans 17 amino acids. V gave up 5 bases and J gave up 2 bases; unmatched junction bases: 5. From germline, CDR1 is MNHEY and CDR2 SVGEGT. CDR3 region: CASSTTSGRPGANVLTF. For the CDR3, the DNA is TGTGCCAGCAGTACTACTAGCGGGAGACCTGGGGCCAACGTCCTGACTTTC.